One T cell receptor beta chain is described in this entry. Its antigen is unknown. Template switching by 5'RACE produced TCR cDNA, adding a universal primer site and UMIs. TCRdb used MiXCR to reprocess the 5' RACE reads, holding one entry per CDR3 protein. The sample consists of 550,000 or so distinct CDR3 sequences, over 15% of them appearing once. The CDR3 covers 13 residues. Germline lookup yields CDR1 DFQATT and CDR2 SNEGSKA (reference sequence). Trimming stripped 2 bases from V and 5 bases from J, with 11 bases between. The sample is drawn from a study of T cells after yellow fever vaccination. Study summary: When fractions had low cell numbers, they were prepared with SMART-Seq v4 Ultra Low Input. Overall study findings and caveats: The booster saw the reappearance of most primary-vaccination clones (around 96% CD4, 80% to 90% CD8). Though it reached lower strength, the secondary response hit its peak faster, day 5 versus 15.

This chain connects TRBV20-1 to TRBJ2-3; D perhaps matches TRBD1 (6 bases). This sequence originates from a man aged 25 to 40 who received the YFV17D yellow fever vaccine. Sequencing was performed on PBMCs, taken 15 days after the yellow fever booster vaccination. For the CDR3, the DNA is TGCAGTGCTAGATACTCAGGGGTAGATACGCAGTATTTT. This codes for CSARYSGVDTQYF.